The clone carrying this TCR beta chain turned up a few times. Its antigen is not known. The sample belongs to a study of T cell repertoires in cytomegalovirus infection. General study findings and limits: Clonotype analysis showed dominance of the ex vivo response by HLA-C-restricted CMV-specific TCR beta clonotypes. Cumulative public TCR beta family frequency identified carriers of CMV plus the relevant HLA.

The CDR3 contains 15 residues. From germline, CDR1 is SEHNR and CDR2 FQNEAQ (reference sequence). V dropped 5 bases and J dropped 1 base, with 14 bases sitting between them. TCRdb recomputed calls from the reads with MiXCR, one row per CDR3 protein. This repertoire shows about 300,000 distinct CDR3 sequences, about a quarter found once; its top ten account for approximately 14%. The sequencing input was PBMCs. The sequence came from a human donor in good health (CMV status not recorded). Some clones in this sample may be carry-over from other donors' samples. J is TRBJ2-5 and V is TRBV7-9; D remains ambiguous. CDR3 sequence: CASSRTMTPQETQYF. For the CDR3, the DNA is TGTGCCAGCAGCCGTACTATGACACCCCAAGAGACCCAGTACTTC.